This paragraph reports one T cell receptor beta chain. This clonotype has ten or more counts. The target of this receptor is not known. Base qualities are not provided; no much larger clone lies one nucleotide away. The axillary draining lymph nodes of breast cancer patients were the source of the lymph node samples. The sample is drawn from a study of breast tumors, draining lymph nodes, adjacent tissues (dated by TCRdb to 2016 to 2017). In terms of the full investigation: Breast cancer patients provided tumor, adjacent nontumor tissue and axillary lymph nodes, and the study compared the TCR beta repertoires across these three sources. The study aimed to assess the relationships and possible T-cell exchange between tumor, surrounding tissue and draining lymph node repertoires in human breast cancer.

The CDR3, from cysteine to phenylalanine, totals 11 residues. Solely the CDR3 DNA is kept, with 33 bases framed from the first base. V is pared back by 9 bases and J by 10 bases, with 13 bases lying between the germline termini. As encoded in the germline V gene, CDR1 is SNHLY while CDR2 is FYNNEI. Findings and caveats that apply to the study as a whole: The conclusion that tumor T cells originate in lymph nodes was presented as consistent with a hypothesis rather than as directly demonstrated. The similarity between tumor and nontumor tissue repertoires was significantly greater in luminal-like breast cancer than in basal-like breast cancer. T-cell repertoire diversity in tumors was found to be lower than in lymph nodes but higher than in nontumor tissue, and preferential V and J gene usage was observed. The data were considered consistent with the idea that most tumor T cells come from the lymph node and then expand in tumor tissue.

Sequencing instrument: Illumina HiSeq 2000. TCR beta chain libraries were generated through multiplex PCR amplification. High-throughput sequencing was used to analyze the amplified TCR beta chain products. TCRdb's own reprocessing of the public reads used fastp at Q25 and MiXCR and kept productive beta chains. Each CDR3 protein gets just one entry, which takes the most common genes and DNA from the rows behind it. The sample table holds around 230,000 distinct CDR3 sequences, of which roughly 32% were seen once. The leading ten clones occupy just over 1.4% of the sample. The chain was built from TRBV2 and TRBJ2-1; the D gene is perhaps TRBD1, from 6 matching bases. Sequenced sample: axillary lymph node tissue. This clonotype was obtained from a female donor with breast cancer. Some clones in this sample may be carry-over from other donors' samples. The sequence in DNA is TGTGCCAGTACTCAGGGGATAGAGCAGTTCTTC. The resulting protein is CASTQGIEQFF.